A selection of T cell receptor beta chains follows, all from one sample in a study of T cell responses to AZD1222 COVID-19 vaccine. Produced via immunoSEQ multiplex PCR; TCRdb's table is partial and in-frame only. Of approximately 100,000 clones listed, roughly 89% are singletons. The specimen was peripheral blood, collected on day 0 of AZD1222 vaccination. The receptor source for this set is an adult in good health. Each CDR3 is given with its conserved first and last residue. D genes are given only for firm matches. Size tells how often a clone was seen (once, few, many) or the class of an expanded clone, and some rows leave it out.

D gene	J gene	V gene	clone size	CDR3 protein	CDR3 DNA
TRBD1	TRBJ1-2	TRBV12-3/TRBV12-4	NA	CASRMGQNYGYTF	TGTGCCAGCAGGATGGGACAGAACTATGGCTACACCTTC
NA	TRBJ1-3	TRBV4-1	NA	CASSQVGSSGSTIYF	TGCGCCAGCAGCCAAGTTGGATCCTCTGGAAGCACCATATATTTT
TRBD2	TRBJ2-3	TRBV6-1	NA	CASSEAGPWSAGGPRTDTQYF	TGTGCCAGCAGTGAAGCGGGGCCCTGGTCAGCGGGGGGCCCTCGCACAGATACGCAGTATTTT
NA	TRBJ2-5	TRBV11-2	NA	CASSLNPGVPQETQYF	TGTGCCAGCAGCCTAAATCCAGGAGTCCCCCAAGAGACCCAGTACTTC
NA	TRBJ1-1	TRBV24-1	NA	CATRGTSNTEAFF	TGTGCCACCCGCGGGACATCTAACACTGAAGCTTTCTTT
TRBD1	TRBJ1-1	TRBV9	NA	CASSVIDRGAEAFF	TGTGCCAGCAGCGTGATCGACAGGGGGGCTGAAGCTTTCTTT
TRBD1	TRBJ1-1	TRBV5-1	NA	CASSTGTANTEAFF	TGCGCCAGCAGCACAGGGACAGCAAACACTGAAGCTTTCTTT
NA	TRBJ2-1	TRBV5-4	once	CASSQPRGVGGNEQFF	TGTGCCAGCAGCCAACCCCGAGGGGTAGGGGGAAATGAGCAGTTCTTC
NA	TRBJ2-7	TRBV7-6	few	CASSLREAYEQYF	TGTGCCAGCAGCTTAAGGGAAGCTTACGAGCAGTACTTC
NA	TRBJ1-2	TRBV29-1	NA	CSASGTTPYGYTF	TGCAGCGCATCAGGGACCACCCCCTATGGCTACACCTTC
NA	TRBJ2-1	TRBV19	NA	CASSPSSDDNEQFF	TGTGCCAGTAGTCCCAGCTCGGACGACAATGAGCAGTTCTTC
TRBD1	TRBJ2-3	TRBV15	NA	CATSREGVTGVDDTQYF	TGTGCCACCAGCAGAGAGGGCGTTACAGGGGTTGACGATACGCAGTATTTT
NA	TRBJ1-5	TRBV27	NA	CASRLRLTSQPQHF	TGTGCCAGCAGGCTTCGACTGACTAGCCAGCCCCAGCATTTT
NA	TRBJ1-1	TRBV6-6	NA	CASSPTGVRAHGFF	TGTGCCAGCAGTCCAACGGGGGTGCGCGCTCATGGTTTCTTT
NA	TRBJ1-1	TRBV5-1	NA	CASSNSVNTEAFF	TGCGCCAGCAGCAACTCGGTGAACACTGAAGCTTTCTTT
NA	TRBJ1-2	TRBV29-1	NA	CSVGGRRGGGGYTF	TGCAGCGTTGGAGGTAGAAGGGGGGGCGGTGGCTACACCTTC
NA	TRBJ2-6	TRBV30	NA	CAWSGFGSGANVLTF	TGTGCCTGGAGTGGTTTCGGCTCTGGGGCCAACGTCCTGACTTTC
NA	TRBJ2-3	TRBV27	NA	CASKGVDTQYF	TGTGCCAGCAAGGGGGTAGATACGCAGTATTTT
TRBD1	TRBJ1-2	TRBV4-2	NA	CASSQELTGQVAYGYTF	TGTGCCAGCAGCCAAGAATTGACGGGACAGGTTGCCTATGGCTACACCTTC
NA	TRBJ2-6	TRBV4-1	NA	CASSQEETAGANVLTF	TGCGCCAGCAGCCAAGAAGAAACAGCTGGGGCCAACGTCCTGACTTTC
TRBD1	TRBJ1-2	TRBV29-1	NA	CSVSGTGSRGYTF	TGCAGCGTTTCCGGGACAGGGTCCAGAGGCTACACCTTC
NA	TRBJ1-4	TRBV6-2/TRBV6-3	NA	CASSYSIGGGNEKLFF	TGTGCCAGCAGTTACTCGATCGGTGGCGGGAATGAAAAACTGTTTTTT
NA	TRBJ1-4	TRBV6-1	NA	CASSELQLNEKLFF	TGTGCCAGCAGTGAACTACAGCTTAATGAAAAACTGTTTTTT
TRBD1	TRBJ2-2	TRBV6-1	NA	CASSVRRTGETTGELFF	TGTGCCAGCAGTGTTCGACGGACAGGGGAGACAACCGGGGAGCTGTTTTTT
TRBD2	TRBJ2-5	TRBV5-1	NA	CASSLRLAGGTGFGETQYF	TGCGCCAGCAGCTTACGGCTAGCGGGGGGGACGGGGTTTGGAGAGACCCAGTACTTC
TRBD1	TRBJ1-2	TRBV6-2/TRBV6-3	NA	CASSWTGGHYGYTF	TGTGCCAGCAGTTGGACAGGGGGGCACTATGGCTACACCTTC
TRBD1	TRBJ1-6	TRBV5-1	NA	CASSSRDRGQGNSPLHF	TGCGCCAGCAGCAGCAGGGACAGGGGACAAGGTAATTCACCCCTCCACTTT
NA	TRBJ1-1	TRBV2	NA	CASNKEGKNTEAFF	TGTGCCAGCAATAAGGAGGGGAAGAACACTGAAGCTTTCTTT
NA	TRBJ2-5	TRBV15	NA	CATSLRKTQYF	TGTGCCACCAGCTTGCGGAAGACCCAGTACTTC
NA	TRBJ2-2	TRBV6-5	NA	CASSYAGYTGELFF	TGTGCCAGCAGTTACGCGGGGTACACCGGGGAGCTGTTTTTT
NA	TRBJ2-5	TRBV15	NA	CATSRDVSPQETQYF	TGTGCCACCAGCAGAGATGTGTCGCCGCAAGAGACCCAGTACTTC
NA	TRBJ1-2	TRBV13	few	CASSLGSDFFSNYGYTF	TGTGCCAGCAGCTTAGGCTCGGACTTTTTCTCTAACTATGGCTACACCTTC
NA	TRBJ1-2	TRBV7-9	NA	CASSSRGGRPTYGYTF	TGTGCCAGCAGCTCCCGGGGAGGCCGCCCCACCTATGGCTACACCTTC
NA	TRBJ1-3	TRBV7-8	NA	CASSSQGVLGNTIYF	TGTGCCAGCAGCAGCCAAGGTGTGCTCGGAAACACCATATATTTT
NA	TRBJ2-7	TRBV15	NA	CATSRAVRGYEQYF	TGTGCCACCAGCAGAGCTGTCAGGGGATACGAGCAGTACTTC
TRBD1	TRBJ1-2	TRBV19	NA	CASSGTGAMQGYTF	TGTGCCAGTAGTGGAACAGGGGCGATGCAGGGCTACACCTTC
NA	TRBJ1-3	TRBV24-1	NA	CATPSYSGNTIYF	TGTGCCACCCCGAGTTACTCTGGAAACACCATATATTTT
NA	TRBJ2-4	TRBV4-1	few	CASSQEGSLLAKNIQYF	TGCGCCAGCAGCCAAGAGGGGAGCCTTCTAGCCAAAAACATTCAGTACTTC
NA	TRBJ1-3	TRBV28	NA	CASSLMARGNTIYF	TGTGCCAGCAGTTTAATGGCGCGGGGAAACACCATATATTTT
TRBD1	TRBJ1-1	TRBV9	NA	CASSKSTGASEAFF	TGTGCCAGCAGCAAATCGACAGGGGCGAGTGAAGCTTTCTTT
NA	TRBJ1-1	TRBV10-3	NA	CAISELVGTDEAFF	TGTGCCATCAGTGAGCTGGTTGGGACGGATGAAGCTTTCTTT
NA	TRBJ1-5	TRBV2	NA	CASSVGVEQPQHF	TGTGCCAGCAGTGTAGGGGTGGAGCAGCCCCAGCATTTT